This TCR beta chain was captured in a study of blood T cells in healthy people across ages (dated by TCRdb to between 2015 and 2017). For the study in its entirety: In model experiments, template switching captured roughly one uniquely barcoded TCR beta cDNA molecule for every two T cells. Age-related changes in TCR beta repertoire diversity were measured in the study by deep sequencing normalized with unique cDNA molecular identifiers. The donors were split into four age groups: young (average around 16 years), middle-aged (nearly 40), aged (approximately 59) and long-lived (about 82). To avoid experimental bias, donors of different ages were randomly spread across the sequencing lanes. Two additional independent replicas of 1 million unique cDNA reads from the same blood draw were analyzed for two donors (one aged 18 to 29 and one aged 80 or older). Study-wide findings and limitations: Observed TCR beta diversity correlated strongly with the percentage of naive T cells measured by flow cytometry. Because profiling used bulk unsorted PBMCs, naive and antigen-experienced compartments could not be compared conclusively. Compared with the aged group, the long-lived group had more naive CD4+ T cells, fewer expanded clones and increased TCR diversity, suggesting age selection. As age increased, observed TCR beta diversity per million T cells dropped in a roughly linear way, and a significant reduction was already evident by age 40. Estimates of total diversity from one million sequenced T cells were regarded as lower bounds and underestimates. The CMV infection status of donors was not known, potentially confounding age-related changes in expanded clonotypes.

Measured from the cysteine to the phenylalanine, the CDR3 is 15 residues long. The CDR3 DNA has 45 bases and is translated from base 1. The germline V gene (reference sequence) specifies DFQATT as CDR1 and SNEGSKA as CDR2. Trimming leaves V shorter by 5 bases and J shorter by 4 bases, with the junction holding 9 bases beyond the gene matches. Libraries were constructed by 5' RACE. Sequenced on an Illumina HiSeq 2500. The second PCR ran for about 7 to 11 cycles and used a J-beta primer mix along with a sample-barcoded 5' primer. A unique molecular identifier was introduced onto each TCR beta cDNA molecule by a template-switch 5' adaptor carrying 12 random nucleotides. Each sample yielded at least 3 million CDR3-containing paired-end reads. The Mint cDNA synthesis kit, primed by a TRBC-specific oligonucleotide, was used to synthesize first-strand cDNA from all RNA. Following uracil-DNA glycosylase treatment, a first 18-cycle PCR with universal primers M1SS and BC2_uni_R was performed on all cDNA. The paper's processing steps were these. For normalization, 1 million high-quality reads, each with a distinct molecular identifier, were randomly selected from each sample. Instead of being binned into consensus sequences, reads that shared molecular identifiers were thrown out. CDR3 identification, clonotype clustering and error correction used MiTCR with a Q25 quality threshold and the strictest error-elimination algorithm. Lower-bound total TCR beta diversity was estimated with a nonparametric unseen species model using Euler transformation. The public reads were run again by TCRdb, first through fastp at Q25 and then through MiXCR, and only productive beta chains were kept. Here each entry gathers all rows of one CDR3 protein and keeps the most common genes and DNA. These V and J calls rely on TCRdb rather than the paper's analysis. Present in this sample are about 700,000 distinct CDR3 sequences, around 32% of which were seen just once. The leading ten clones occupy approximately 15% of the sample.

This clonotype was picked up many times. It lacks a known antigen. Base qualities are missing; no much larger clone stands one base away. Systemically healthy Caucasian individuals from Russia, 39 in total and aged roughly 6 to 90 years, were included as donors. Each donor gave 8 to 10 milliliters of peripheral blood, collected into EDTA-treated Vacutainer tubes. PBMCs were isolated by Ficoll-Paque density-gradient centrifugation, with at least 7 million obtained per sample. Total RNA, at least 6 micrograms per sample, was extracted from PBMCs with Trizol reagent. The percentages of naive CD45RAhigh/CD27high T cells were determined by flow cytometry on a PBMC aliquot from every donor.

The chain is assembled from TRBV20-1 and TRBJ2-3, with 10 middle bases fitting TRBD2. This clonotype originated in a woman older than 75 in good health. Donor details come from another sample of the same person, matched by shared clones. The sample was blood. The CDR3 reads CSAEILAGKADTQYF. The DNA sequence reads TGCAGTGCTGAAATACTAGCGGGGAAAGCAGATACGCAGTATTTT.